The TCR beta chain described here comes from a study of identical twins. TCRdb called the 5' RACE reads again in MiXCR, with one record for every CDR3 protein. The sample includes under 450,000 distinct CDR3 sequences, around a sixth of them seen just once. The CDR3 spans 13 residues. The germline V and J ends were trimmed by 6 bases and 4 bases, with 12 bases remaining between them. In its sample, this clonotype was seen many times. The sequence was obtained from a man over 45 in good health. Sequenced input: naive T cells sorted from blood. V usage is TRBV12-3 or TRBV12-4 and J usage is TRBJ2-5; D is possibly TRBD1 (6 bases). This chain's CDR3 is CASSLAGAETQYF. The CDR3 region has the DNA TGTGCCAGCAGCTTGGCAGGGGCAGAGACCCAGTACTTC.